The rows below give T cell receptor beta chains drawn from one sample of a study of CD8 T cells in ankylosing spondylitis. TCRdb called the 5' RACE reads again in MiXCR, with one record for every CDR3 protein. The data contain 350,000 to 550,000 distinct CDR3 sequences, 20% to 30% of them singletons. Sample: blood, either unsorted or a sorted T cell fraction (not recorded which). These receptors originate from a male donor with ankylosing spondylitis. Each CDR3 is given with its conserved first and last residue. The order of the fields is CDR3 protein, CDR3 DNA, D gene, clone size, J gene, V gene. A D gene is named only where the DNA matches it firmly. The listing skips clone size in some rows; elsewhere it reads once, few, many or a size class.

CASSLSRSSNTEAFF TGTGCCAGCAGTTTGTCCCGCAGCTCGAACACTGAAGCTTTCTTT NA once TRBJ1-1 TRBV12-3/TRBV12-4
CASSFLGTEQETQYF TGCGCCAGCAGCTTCCTGGGCACAGAGCAAGAGACCCAGTACTTC NA NA TRBJ2-5 TRBV5-1
CSRLAGGYNEQFF TGCAGCCGACTAGCGGGAGGATACAATGAGCAGTTCTTC TRBD2 many TRBJ2-1 TRBV20-1
CSVPGPSTDTQYF TGCAGTGTACCGGGGCCTAGCACAGATACGCAGTATTTT NA few TRBJ2-3 TRBV20-1
CASSTGSGNQPQHF TGCGCCAGCAGCACGGGATCAGGCAATCAGCCCCAGCATTTT NA NA TRBJ1-5 TRBV5-1
CSAPRLAATGELFF TGCAGTGCTCCTCGACTAGCGGCCACCGGGGAGCTGTTTTTT TRBD2 few TRBJ2-2 TRBV20-1
CASTMLAGLEQFF TGTGCCAGCACTATGCTAGCGGGACTTGAGCAGTTCTTC TRBD2 NA TRBJ2-1 TRBV3-1
CASTKDPDYNEQFF TGTGCCAGCACTAAAGACCCGGACTACAATGAGCAGTTCTTC NA few TRBJ2-1 TRBV12-3/TRBV12-4
CATSDLRGIMREGTDTQYF TGTGCCACCAGTGACCTGCGGGGGATCATGCGGGAGGGCACAGATACGCAGTATTTT TRBD2 NA TRBJ2-3 TRBV24-1
CASNPGHKNTEAFF TGTGCCAGCAACCCAGGCCACAAGAACACTGAAGCTTTCTTT NA NA TRBJ1-1 TRBV2
CASSQNGGAHGYTF TGTGCCAGCAGCCAAAACGGAGGGGCACATGGCTACACCTTC NA few TRBJ1-2 TRBV7-2
CASYRDRITDTQYF TGCGCCAGCTACCGGGACAGAATCACAGATACGCAGTATTTT TRBD1 NA TRBJ2-3 TRBV5-1
CASTKGTAGAGELFF TGTGCCAGCACCAAAGGTACCGCTGGAGCCGGGGAGCTGTTTTTT NA NA TRBJ2-2 TRBV12-3/TRBV12-4
CASSPWTSGRAYTQYF TGTGCCAGCAGCCCCTGGACTAGCGGGAGGGCATATACGCAGTATTTT TRBD2 NA TRBJ2-3 TRBV7-8
CASKSGSNTGELFF TGTGCCAGCAAATCGGGAAGTAACACCGGGGAGCTGTTTTTT NA NA TRBJ2-2 TRBV2
CASSLSIGGLAKNIQYF TGTGCCAGCAGTTTATCGATTGGCGGACTAGCCAAAAACATTCAGTACTTC NA NA TRBJ2-4 TRBV27
CSEAGVGDTQYF TGCAGTGAAGCGGGCGTAGGTGATACGCAGTATTTT NA NA TRBJ2-3 TRBV20-1
CASSLERFGPQHF TGTGCCAGCAGCTTAGAAAGGTTCGGCCCCCAGCATTTT NA NA TRBJ1-5 TRBV11-2
CASSHLGATNTGELFF TGCGCCAGCAGCCACTTAGGGGCCACGAACACCGGGGAGCTGTTTTTT NA NA TRBJ2-2 TRBV4-1
CASTSKGARTDTQYF TGTGCCAGCACCTCCAAGGGAGCCCGCACAGATACGCAGTATTTT NA NA TRBJ2-3 TRBV7-2
CATSDWGDNTGELFF TGTGCCACCAGTGATTGGGGAGATAACACCGGGGAGCTGTTTTTT NA few TRBJ2-2 TRBV24-1
CSSTARGGSTDTQYF TGCAGCTCCACCGCGCGCGGGGGTAGTACAGATACGCAGTATTTT TRBD2 NA TRBJ2-3 TRBV20-1
CASSFLGGGANVLTF TGTGCCAGCAGCTTTTTGGGTGGGGGGGCCAACGTCCTGACTTTC NA NA TRBJ2-6 TRBV11-3
CASSQKVGLTSGNTIYF TGTGCCAGCAGCCAGAAGGTCGGACTTACTTCTGGAAACACCATATATTTT NA NA TRBJ1-3 TRBV3-1
CASSKAGEETQYF TGTGCCAGCAGCAAAGCGGGAGAAGAGACCCAGTACTTC TRBD2 few TRBJ2-5 TRBV14
CASSIQGAPYNEQFF TGCGCCAGCAGCATACAGGGGGCACCCTACAATGAGCAGTTCTTC TRBD1 NA TRBJ2-1 TRBV5-1
CASSPPGLAGGNEQFF TGTGCCAGCTCACCACCGGGACTAGCGGGTGGTAATGAGCAGTTCTTC TRBD2 few TRBJ2-1 TRBV18
CASTGQPETEAFF TGTGCCAGCACCGGACAGCCCGAGACTGAAGCTTTCTTT NA few TRBJ1-1 TRBV6-1
CASNYNHGSRGYGYTF TGTGCCAGCAACTATAATCACGGATCGCGTGGATATGGCTACACCTTC NA once TRBJ1-2 TRBV5-6
CASSLPAGAPDTQYF TGCGCCAGCAGCTTGCCAGCGGGAGCCCCAGATACGCAGTATTTT TRBD2 NA TRBJ2-3 TRBV5-1
CASSTVGGSYNEQFF TGTGCCAGCAGCACCGTGGGGGGCTCCTACAATGAGCAGTTCTTC NA NA TRBJ2-1 TRBV6-1
CASSLQGGSPLHF TGTGCCAGCAGCCTACAGGGCGGTTCACCCCTCCACTTT NA few TRBJ1-6 TRBV3-1
CASSKDRGWTEAFF TGTGCCAGCAGCAAAGACAGGGGCTGGACTGAAGCTTTCTTT TRBD1 NA TRBJ1-1 TRBV6-1
CASSRSVQGLAFF TGTGCCAGCAGCCGATCGGTACAGGGACTAGCTTTCTTT NA NA TRBJ1-1 TRBV7-9
CSAEGQGQETQYF TGCAGTGCCGAGGGACAGGGACAAGAGACCCAGTACTTC TRBD1 few TRBJ2-5 TRBV20-1
CASSGHRGRNTEAFF TGCGCCAGCAGTGGTCACAGGGGAAGGAACACTGAAGCTTTCTTT TRBD1 few TRBJ1-1 TRBV10-2
CASSQHLGNTEAFF TGTGCCAGCAGCCAACACTTAGGGAACACTGAAGCTTTCTTT NA few TRBJ1-1 TRBV4-2
CASSQDSGRSGANVLTF TGTGCCAGCAGCCAAGATTCGGGGCGGTCGGGGGCCAACGTCCTGACTTTC NA NA TRBJ2-6 TRBV3-1
CSVTGTDYGYTF TGCAGCGTTACCGGGACGGACTATGGCTACACCTTC NA NA TRBJ1-2 TRBV29-1
CASSAGNYQETQYF TGTGCCAGCAGCGCCGGGAACTACCAAGAGACCCAGTACTTC NA once TRBJ2-5 TRBV2
CSAIGLAGAPDTQYF TGCAGTGCTATCGGACTAGCGGGAGCGCCAGATACGCAGTATTTT TRBD2 NA TRBJ2-3 TRBV20-1
CASSAPGQGRTDTQYF TGTGCCAGTAGTGCGCCGGGACAGGGACGCACAGATACGCAGTATTTT TRBD1 NA TRBJ2-3 TRBV19
CSAGPINTEAFF TGCAGTGCCGGGCCCATTAACACTGAAGCTTTCTTT NA few TRBJ1-1 TRBV20-1
CSARDLLTLAKNIQYF TGCAGTGCTAGAGATCTCTTAACCCTAGCCAAAAACATTCAGTACTTC NA few TRBJ2-4 TRBV20-1
CASSLLTSGTYNEQFF TGTGCCAGCAGCCTTCTGACTAGCGGGACTTACAATGAGCAGTTCTTC TRBD2 NA TRBJ2-1 TRBV11-2
CASTVGRLGSETQYF TGTGCCAGCACCGTTGGCAGGCTAGGTTCGGAGACCCAGTACTTC NA NA TRBJ2-5 TRBV12-3/TRBV12-4
CASSFRPGAQETQYF TGTGCCAGCAGCTTCCGTCCGGGAGCGCAGGAGACCCAGTACTTC NA NA TRBJ2-5 TRBV7-2
CSGRGSGRYEQYF TGCAGTGGAAGAGGGAGCGGGAGGTACGAGCAGTACTTC TRBD2 once TRBJ2-7 TRBV20-1
CASSLWEGDQYF TGTGCCAGCAGCTTATGGGAGGGGGACCAGTACTTC NA NA TRBJ2-5 TRBV7-2
CASSYGWSTNEKLFF TGCGCCAGCAGCTATGGATGGTCAACTAATGAAAAACTGTTTTTT NA NA TRBJ1-4 TRBV5-1